Described below is a single TCR beta chain sequence and its context. Trimming removed 0 bases from V and 4 bases from J; junction bases left unmatched: 2. CDR1 is MNHEY and CDR2 is SVGEGT in the germline V gene. There are 16 residues in the CDR3. The sample belongs to a study of T cells in Graves' hyperthyroidism and ophthalmopathy. From RNA transcripts, TCR beta CDR3 regions were amplified. When the TCR CDR3 underwent first-round RT-PCR, the HTBI primer set was used. MiXCR, applied by TCRdb to the multiplex PCR reads, yields one record per CDR3 protein. Of 250,000 or so distinct CDR3 sequences in the sample, roughly 17% are singletons; the top ten hold around 28%.

Sequencing was carried out using blood. V and J are TRBV6-2 or TRBV6-3 and TRBJ2-5; 13 positions agree with TRBD2. The receptor was isolated from a woman between 18 and 30 years old with Graves' ophthalmopathy. The chain's CDR3 is CASSYSTSGRSETQYF. The CDR3 nucleotides read TGTGCCAGCAGTTACTCGACTAGCGGGAGGTCAGAGACCCAGTACTTC.